This T cell receptor beta chain came from a study of cytomegalovirus exposure and HLA in healthy donors (TCRdb year 2017). For the study in its entirety: According to an earlier analysis of a few hundred of the donors, about 180 million T cells yielded 117 million unique TCR beta sequences and about 300 Gb of sequence data. The number of donors typed differed by locus, with about 620-630 for A, B, C, DRB1 and DQB1, over 500 for DQA1, some 570 for DPA1, and around 450 for DPB1. Among about 370 genotyped donors of the cohort, an average of around 250,000 unique TCR beta nucleotide sequences was sequenced per donor, of which approximately 18% were non-productive. Rather than using new phenotypic data, the later analysis identified candidate immune exposures from TCR beta sequences and from how often those sequences occurred across donors. In an earlier analysis of a few hundred of the donors, high-throughput TCR beta sequencing was used to judge whether each TCR beta V gene segment behaved as functional or pseudogenic. Alongside the repertoire data, information on donor age, sex, ethnicity and CMV serostatus was compiled. A later analysis re-analyzed previously published TCR beta repertoires from 666 donors and added high-resolution HLA genotyping to study TCR occurrence patterns. Every discovery cohort repertoire had been produced on one sequencing platform. To predict cytomegalovirus infection status, the study combined high-throughput TCR immunosequencing, statistical association of individual TCRs with disease status, and machine learning. The aim of the study was to test whether cataloging public T cell receptors could identify signatures of past pathogen exposure. HLA typing covered class I and class II loci at four-digit resolution. Along with the approximately 700-subject first cohort, a separate validation cohort of over 90 different subjects was used. In a later genetic analysis, genome-wide SNP genotypes for about 60% of the 666 donors were used, and that subset was treated as a discovery cohort. Roughly 5 DR-DQ haplotypes were handled as single units for association and clustering, since linkage in the cohort was strong. Around 300 gigabases of sequencing data and 80 million or so unique TCR sequences were included in an early release covering 550 to 800 HLA-typed donors. Among the approximately 430 genotyped donors, 81% belonged to the genetic ancestry cluster associated with self-reported Caucasian donors. The study profiled the T cell repertoires of about 720 subjects by immunosequencing and related them to cytomegalovirus serostatus.

Points on this clone: Which antigen it targets is not known. Qualities for individual bases were not recorded, and no much larger clone is one base off.

What the study reported, not specific to this receptor: Most CMV-associated TCR beta chains appeared to be HLA-restricted in a later analysis, and the HLA associations seemed to be driven largely by CMV exposure. Cytomegalovirus status was reported to be diagnosed by the classifier with high specificity and sensitivity in both the original and validation cohorts. The 87-base-pair reads could not distinguish some IMGT-functional V segments, including TRBV6-2 and TRBV6-3, so those segments were excluded. Specific HLA alleles were associated with about 17,000 TCR beta sequences at a false discovery rate of 0.05 in a later analysis. Several of the top co-occurrence clusters appeared to be linked to parvovirus B19, influenza, CMV and Epstein-Barr virus, according to a later analysis. A further reported finding was that TCR beta sequences accurately predicted the HLA-A and HLA-B alleles for most subjects in the first cohort. Most TCR sequences were observed very rarely across donors, whereas some public TCRs were present in many individuals. A later analysis found that TCR association rates varied across HLA loci, with DRB1 alleles showing the most associated TCRs and HLA-C alleles the fewest. HLA typing was unavailable for some donors at each locus, so association tests used only the typed subset. The cohort was sequenced for TCR beta chains only, and without alpha or paired-chain data the features that could be detected were limited. The sequencing pipeline was judged likely to have produced a cluster of highly shared sequence variants as a technical artifact. The study gave a list of 150 to 200 TCR beta chains associated with cytomegalovirus. A later genetic analysis reported fewer N-insertions in productive TCRs among donors in an Asian-associated ancestry cluster than the approximately 700-donor mean. The only immune exposure information available for the cohort was CMV serostatus. A later analysis found that HLA-associated TCR beta chains were more clonally expanded and had lower generation probabilities than equally common non-associated chains. Roughly uniform sequencing depth across donors was assumed in presence/absence analyses, although this assumption may not hold. The earlier analysis of some 540 of the donors excluded some 15 rarely observed V segments, including chromosome 9 orphons, because counts were too low. When HLA alleles, especially DR and DQ, strongly co-occurred, attributing TCR associations to individual alleles was difficult. A few of the identified cytomegalovirus-associated TCR beta chains were confirmed in vitro to be specific for cytomegalovirus antigens. According to the authors, the approach could potentially be generalized to other disease states and immunological phenotypes. In an earlier analysis of some 500 of the donors, most TCR beta V segments appeared in productive rearrangements about 87% or about 30% of the time, broadly matching IMGT annotations. Linkage disequilibrium might explain the correlated functional status among segregating V segments, but an unknown experimental factor could not be excluded. In a later genetic analysis, a missense DCLRE1C variant was associated with V-gene and J-gene trimming of TCR beta chains, and the association was replicated in an independent cohort.

The receptor library was made with the immunoSEQ multiplex PCR assay. A mixture of 60 forward primers for TCR Vbeta segments and 13 reverse primers for TCR Jbeta segments was used in the multiplex PCR. Amplification of the CDR3 region of rearranged TCR beta genes was performed with a multiplex PCR assay on genomic DNA. Amplified TCR beta libraries were sequenced as 87-base-pair reads on the Illumina HiSeq System. The original pipeline was this. A later analysis counted approximately 74 million unique TCR beta chains across the 550 to 750 repertoires, and some 11 million of these chains were shared by at least two donors. Raw reads were error-corrected and collapsed into unique sequences with a nearest-neighbor algorithm that merged closely related sequences to remove PCR and sequencing errors. To assign V, D and J gene segments, CDR3 sequences were aligned to IMGT reference sequences. Each retained sequence needed at least a six-nucleotide match to both a V gene segment and a J gene segment. Rearrangements were classified as productive when the CDR3 lacked stop codons and remained in frame with V and J, and all other rearrangements were classified as non-productive. CDR3 was defined by IMGT convention, running from the second conserved V-encoded cysteine to the conserved J-encoded phenylalanine. The earlier analysis of some 600 of the donors excluded sequences that lacked an unambiguous match to a single V gene segment. In an earlier analysis of some 590 of the donors, V segments were called functional above 56.7% productive rearrangements and were called segregating when the between-donor standard deviation exceeded 5%. A statistical classification framework was built to diagnose cytomegalovirus status from the catalog of TCR beta chain sequences. In a later analysis, V and J genes were assigned by comparing TCR nucleotide sequences against IMGT/GENE-DB human TR gene sequences. In a later analysis, CDR3 sequences and most-parsimonious VDJ recombination scenarios were assigned using the TCRdist pipeline. A later analysis defined each TCR beta chain by its CDR3 amino acid sequence plus V-gene family, and excluded reads lacking a unique V-gene family. To address suspected cross-contamination and a sequencing artifact, a later analysis removed around 590 highly shared, low-generation-probability nucleotide sequences. For each public chain, a later analysis derived a clonal expansion index from normalized ranks of inferred template counts within each repertoire. A later analysis computed generation probabilities with a VDJ recombination model fitted to out-of-frame rearrangements, and checked the results against IGoR. In a later analysis, TCR-TCR, TCR-HLA and TCR-CMV co-occurrence was scored with hypergeometric tests, and a repertoire-size bias correction was applied to TCR pairs. A later analysis estimated false discovery rates by permuting HLA or CMV assignments 20 times. A later analysis grouped co-occurring TCRs with DBSCAN, adding TCRdist sequence similarity when clustering within HLA-allele-positive subsets. Repertoires with fewer than 30,000 or more than 120,000 public chains were left out of co-occurrence clustering, as were four to six repertoires with anomalous nucleotide sharing. TCRdb took this table from immuneACCESS and kept in-frame rearrangements with V and J called. Such tables lack part of the clones; where checked against another copy, unresolved V genes explain under half of the gap, and the rest is unexplained. V and J calls and clone size come straight from that table; D and trimming were deduced from the DNA. The sample table lists about 170,000 clones, around four fifths of them with a count of one. Around 3% of the sample rests with the top ten.

The CDR3, cysteine through phenylalanine, is 15 amino acids long. Just the 45-base CDR3 DNA is kept, in frame starting at base 1. Trimming accounts for 3 bases at V and 7 bases at J, while the number of junction bases matched to no gene is 10. For CDR1 and CDR2, the germline V gene lists SGHDT and YYEEEE. The cohort was made up of around 720 healthy bone marrow donors. All cohort members were sampled while nominally healthy, although unrecorded immune exposures were likely present. The donor was CMV seronegative and belonged to the group of over 300 seronegative cohort members. Each donor provided a peripheral blood sample, and peripheral blood mononuclear cells were used for TCR beta sequencing. The Qiagen DNeasy Blood Extraction Kit was used to extract genomic DNA from the blood cell samples.

Rearrangement joined TRBV5-6 to TRBJ1-1, with TRBD1 matching 9 junction bases. The sequencing input was PBMCs. The receptor was isolated from a female donor in good health and CMV-seronegative. The DNA sequence is as follows: TGTGCCAGCAGCTATATGACAGGGGGGAGGGGTGAAGCTTTCTTT. This translates into CASSYMTGGRGEAFF.